This record concerns one T cell receptor (beta chain) sequence. Antigen unknown. This specimen comes from a study of cytomegalovirus exposure and HLA in healthy donors. V lost 8 bases and J lost 5; bases outside the gene matches: 6. The CDR3 totals 12 residues. The germline V gene encodes CDR1 MDHEN and CDR2 SYDVKM. Notes on the study in general: Sequencing had likely introduced a cluster of highly shared sequence variants as an artifact. A later analysis reported that several of the most significant clusters appeared to be linked to common viral pathogens, among them Epstein-Barr virus. Whilst most TCR sequences proved rare, a subset of public TCRs occurred across many donors.

PCR used 60 Vbeta primers and 13 Jbeta primers. Method: immunoSEQ multiplex PCR; TCRdb's copy keeps in-frame clones and lacks some. The repertoire holds just over 85,000 clones, approximately 83% seen once, with 3% in the top ten. This receptor was taken from a man aged 40-50 years in good health and CMV-seronegative. The chain recombines TRBV28 with TRBJ2-7, with 7 positions matching TRBD1. Sequenced sample: PBMCs. The CDR3 sequence: CASRDRVHEQYF. CDR3 sequence (DNA): TGTGCCAGCCGTGACAGGGTCCACGAGCAGTACTTC. Supplemented by reference TRBV28 and TRBJ2-7, the full variable domain reads DVKVTQSSRYLVKRTGEKVFLECVQDMDHENMFWYRQDPGLGLRLIYFSYDVKMKEKGDIPEGYSVSREKKERFSLILESASTNQTSMYLCASRDRVHEQYFGPGTRLTVT.